This entry lists 30 T cell receptor beta chains sequenced from one sample in a study of CD8+ T cells in alopecia areata. cDNA serving as the sequencing template came from extracted, reverse transcribed RNA. Clones were read by immunoSEQ multiplex PCR, and TCRdb kept only the in-frame ones, dropping some. The sample lists about 5,900 clones, under 75% seen once, with around 9.3% in the top ten. Treatment indicated: oral pan-JAK inhibitor, 5-10 mg twice daily. Both peripheral blood and punch biopsies of lesional scalp skin were obtained from patients who had alopecia areata. The sequenced sample was skin, obtained at week 34, from a patient treated with tofacitinib. The receptors stem from a human donor with alopecia areata.

This chain uses TRBV7-3 with TRBJ2-3; D is unclear. Trimming removed 5 bases from V and 6 bases from J, with 12 bases in between. CDR1 is SGHTA, CDR2 FQGTGA, per germline. This CDR3 comprises 13 residues. Here the CDR3 DNA reads TGTGCCAGCAGCCCGCCGGTAGAGGATACGCAGTATTTT. Residues: CASSPPVEDTQYF.

The chain carries TRBV7-8 and TRBJ2-2; D may match TRBD1 or TRBD2 (6 bases each). This CDR3 has 17 amino acids. CDR1 is SGHVS, CDR2 FQNEAQ, per germline. V shed 1 base and J shed 1 base, with 13 bases lying between them. CDR3 in DNA: TGTGCCAGCAGCTTAGGTCCCGGGGGCCGGAACACCGGGGAGCTGTTTTTT. Translated: CASSLGPGGRNTGELFF. The full variable domain, with the rest looked up from reference TRBV7-8 and TRBJ2-2, is GAGVSQSPRYKVAKRGQDVALRCDPISGHVSLFWYQQALGQGPEFLTYFQNEAQLDKSGLPSDRFFAERPEGSVSTLKIQRTQQEDSAVYLCASSLGPGGRNTGELFFGEGSRLTVL.

The V call is TRBV4-1, the J call TRBJ2-1, with no clear D. The length of the CDR3 is 14 residues. V was shortened by 0 bases and J by 6 bases, with 9 bases between the two germline ends. Germline V gene sequence: CDR1 MGHRA, CDR2 YSYEKL. As DNA, the CDR3 is TGCGCCAGCAGCCAAGATTCGCGGTTCAATGAGCAGTTCTTC. Translating it yields CASSQDSRFNEQFF.

This chain links TRBV30 with TRBJ2-2; D is perhaps TRBD1 or TRBD2 (5 bases each). The CDR3 extends over 16 amino acids. Per germline, CDR1 GTSNPN and CDR2 SVGIG (reference sequence). The ends were cut back, 0 bases at V and 3 bases at J, with 14 bases in the middle. The CDR3 sequence is CAWSVRGQGDTGELFF. DNA for the CDR3: TGTGCCTGGAGTGTACGCGGGCAGGGTGACACCGGGGAGCTGTTTTTT.

V gene TRBV4-2 combines with J gene TRBJ2-1, with 15 bases identical to TRBD2. Unmatched junction bases numbered 15, after V lost 4 bases and J lost 8 bases. The CDR3 consists of 19 residues. The germline V gene has CDR1 LGHNA and CDR2 YNFKEQ. The CDR3 spells CASSLRTSGRANLVYEQFF. The CDR3 coding sequence is TGTGCCAGCAGCCTCCGGACTAGCGGGAGGGCCAATTTGGTCTATGAGCAGTTCTTC.

J is TRBJ1-2 and V is TRBV29-1; 7 nucleotides line up with TRBD1. The V and J ends lost 6 bases and 5 bases, in that order; junction bases with no gene match: 9. Germline lookup yields CDR1 SQVTM and CDR2 ANQGSEA. The CDR3 consists of 13 residues. CDR3 protein: CSVNPGTVYGYTF. CDR3 bases: TGCAGCGTAAACCCCGGGACAGTATATGGCTACACCTTC.

The chain recombines TRBV7-9 with TRBJ1-2; 7 bases align to TRBD1. Near its end, the DNA agrees better with TRBJ2-7, so the J call may be wrong. CDR3 length: 16 amino acids. The germline V gene has CDR1 SEHNR and CDR2 FQNEAQ (reference sequence). The CDR3 region has the DNA TGTGCCAGCAGCTTAGATGTACAGGGGCAATCCTACGAGCAGTACTTC. Its protein is CASSLDVQGQSYEQYF.

The chain carries TRBV10-1 and TRBJ2-1; 9 nucleotides align to TRBD1. J lost 6 bases, V lost 3 bases, and 6 bases had no gene match. The CDR3 contains 15 residues. Germline values: CDR1 WNHNN, CDR2 SYGVQD (reference sequence). For the CDR3, the DNA is TGCGCCAGCAGTGACTGGGGACAGGGCCTCAATGAGCAGTTCTTC. Translating it yields CASSDWGQGLNEQFF.

This chain links TRBV5-5 with TRBJ2-7; the D call may be TRBD1 or TRBD2 (6 bases each). From germline, CDR1 is SGHKS and CDR2 YYEKEE (reference sequence). Trimming cost V 4 bases and J 2 bases, with 16 bases left between them. This CDR3 is 15 amino acids long. DNA of the CDR3: TGTGCCAGCAGCCTGGGTCCGGGGGCAACCTACGAGCAGTACTTC. This sequence encodes CASSLGPGATYEQYF.

The chain couples TRBV4-1 to TRBJ1-1; the D gene is possibly TRBD1 (5 bases). The CDR3 is 14 amino acids. Germline V gene lookup returns CDR1 MGHRA and CDR2 YSYEKL. V was clipped by 4 bases and J by 1 base, with 10 bases between them. The CDR3 spells CASSPVGGNTEAFF. The DNA of the CDR3 is TGCGCCAGCAGCCCGGTTGGGGGGAACACTGAAGCTTTCTTT.

Note on this clone: An end of the junction differs from the germline gene, which may be a read error. This chain connects TRBV9 to TRBJ2-5; 7 bases are shared with TRBD1. The CDR3 runs to 16 residues. CDR1 SGDLS and CDR2 YYNGEE come from the germline V gene. CDR3 residues: CASSVRDSRTTETRYF. CDR3 coding DNA: TGTGCCAGCAGCGTACGGGACAGCCGAACTACAGAGACCCGGTACTTC.

The chain is built from TRBV5-4 and TRBJ1-1, with D possibly being TRBD1 (5 bases). From germline, CDR1 is SGHNT and CDR2 YYREEE (reference sequence). This CDR3 has 16 amino acids. With 4 bases removed from V and 2 bases from J, the gap between germline ends came to 18 bases. Here the CDR3 reads CASSLGTPQRNTEAFF. As DNA, the CDR3 is TGTGCCAGCAGCCTTGGGACGCCCCAGAGAAACACTGAAGCTTTCTTT.

The chain combines TRBV6-1 with TRBJ1-6; D not certain. The CDR3 is 15 amino acids. Germline-derived CDR1 and CDR2 are MNHNS and SASEGT. V lost 7 bases and J 10 bases, leaving 20 bases between the germline ends. CDR3 region: CASTNRPDLGSPLHF. CDR3 DNA sequence: TGTGCCAGCACGAATCGCCCAGACCTCGGCTCACCCCTCCACTTT.

This chain joins TRBV7-9 and TRBJ2-7; a weak D match, TRBD1 (6 bases). Germline CDR1 is SEHNR and CDR2 is FQNEAQ (reference sequence). Between the trimmed V and J ends, which lost 5 bases and 0 bases, there was a span of 11 bases. This CDR3 region has 14 residues. This CDR3 is CASSPRQDSYEQYF. As DNA, the CDR3 is TGTGCCAGCAGCCCCCGACAGGACTCCTACGAGCAGTACTTC.

The chain employs TRBV5-5 and TRBJ2-2; the match to TRBD1 covers 10 bases. The CDR3 has 16 residues. Germline values: CDR1 SGHKS, CDR2 YYEKEE (reference sequence). V was pared by 4 bases and J by 8 bases, with 11 bases of the junction left unmatched. DNA for the CDR3: TGTGCCAGCAGCCAAAGGGACAGGGGAGGGATGGGGGAGCTGTTTTTT. Its protein is CASSQRDRGGMGELFF.

The V and J genes are TRBV30 and TRBJ2-6, with 8 bases aligning to TRBD1. The DNA end is a closer match to TRBJ2-7, so the J assignment may be wrong. The CDR3 extends over 15 amino acids. CDR1 GTSNPN and CDR2 SVGIG come from the germline V gene (reference sequence). This CDR3 reads CAWSDRDRPSYEQYF. DNA of the CDR3: TGTGCCTGGAGTGACCGGGACAGGCCCTCCTACGAGCAGTACTTC.

This sequence joins TRBV13 and TRBJ2-1, with D possibly being TRBD1 or TRBD2 (6 bases each). This CDR3 region has 15 residues. V was shortened by 2 bases and J by 6 bases, with 14 bases between the two germline ends. Germline CDR1 reads PRHDT; CDR2 reads FYEKMQ (reference sequence). As DNA, the CDR3 is TGTGCCAGCAGCTTATACTTTAGGGGGGCCAATGAGCAGTTCTTC. This encodes CASSLYFRGANEQFF.

This rearrangement joins TRBV27 to TRBJ2-2; TRBD1 is a possible D gene (5 bases). The CDR3 covers 13 residues. The germline V and J ends were trimmed by 4 bases and 5 bases, with 8 bases remaining between them. Germline CDR1 is MNHEY and CDR2 is SMNVEV (reference sequence). The CDR3: CASSSGLTGELFF. The CDR3 bases are TGTGCCAGCAGTTCAGGGTTGACCGGGGAGCTGTTTTTT.

V usage is TRBV29-1 and J usage is TRBJ2-1; D call uncertain. Trimming pared 4 bases from V and 9 bases from J, leaving 7 bases between. From germline, CDR1 is SQVTM and CDR2 ANQGSEA. This CDR3 has 10 residues. The CDR3 nucleotides are TGCAGCGTTGGGGAACTTGAGCAGTTCTTC. Translating it yields CSVGELEQFF.

This clone has just a few counts. The chain recombines TRBV12-5 with TRBJ2-5; 8 bases align to TRBD2. Germline loops: CDR1 LGHNT, CDR2 FRNRAP. CDR3 length: 14 amino acids. J was trimmed by 1 base and V by 7 bases; bases with no gene match: 5. Written as DNA, the CDR3 is TGTGCTAGTGTTTGGCGGGAGGCCCAAGAGACCCAGTACTTC. Translating gives CASVWREAQETQYF.

The gene calls are TRBV19 and TRBJ1-2; D unclear. This CDR3 has 14 amino acids. The germline V gene has CDR1 LNHDA and CDR2 SQIVND (reference sequence). Trimming took off 4 bases at V and 0 bases at J, with 9 bases between the two ends. The CDR3 bases are TGTGCCAGTAGTACCCGGACCCCTAACTATGGCTACACCTTC. Translation: CASSTRTPNYGYTF.

This clone was found a few times. The gene calls are TRBV28 and TRBJ1-1; D remains unclear. The CDR3 has 14 residues. V was trimmed by 7 bases and J by 5 bases, leaving 17 bases between them. Germline lookup yields CDR1 MDHEN and CDR2 SYDVKM. This CDR3 reads CASTPQPGRTEAFF. In nucleotides, the CDR3 is TGTGCCAGCACCCCTCAACCTGGCAGGACTGAAGCTTTCTTT.

The rearrangement uses TRBV19 and TRBJ1-1; 7 bases are a match to TRBD1. The CDR3 runs to 14 residues. Germline V gene lookup returns CDR1 LNHDA and CDR2 SQIVND (reference sequence). V shed 3 bases, J shed 4 bases, and the junction held 5 bases outside the gene matches. CDR3 in amino acids: CASSIKQGSTEAFF. CDR3 in DNA: TGTGCCAGTAGTATTAAACAGGGGAGCACTGAAGCTTTCTTT.

The V call is TRBV5-4, the J call TRBJ1-1; no reliable D call. The CDR3 contains 16 residues. V shed 1 base and J shed 0 bases, with 13 bases lying between them. Germline V gene sequence: CDR1 SGHNT, CDR2 YYREEE (reference sequence). The CDR3 region is CASSLFSRQVNTEAFF. CDR3 nucleotides: TGTGCCAGCAGCTTGTTTTCAAGACAAGTGAACACTGAAGCTTTCTTT.

The chain joins TRBV27 to TRBJ2-7; D uncertain. V lost 6 bases, J lost 3 bases, and 12 bases lay in between. There are 13 residues in the CDR3. Per germline, CDR1 MNHEY and CDR2 SMNVEV (reference sequence). Here the CDR3 DNA reads TGTGCCAGCAGCCCTCGGGTTGTCTACGAGCAGTACTTC. This codes for CASSPRVVYEQYF.

J is TRBJ1-1 and V is TRBV20-1, with D uncertain. The CDR3 has 11 amino acids. CDR1 and CDR2 (germline): DFQATT, SNEGSKA (reference sequence). V lost 0 bases to trimming and J lost 6 bases, with 5 bases between them. CDR3 residues: CSARDRAEAFF. The CDR3 bases are TGCAGTGCTAGAGATCGCGCTGAAGCTTTCTTT.

In this sample, this clone turned up a few times. J is TRBJ2-7 and V is TRBV27; D is ambiguous. CDR3 length: 13 residues. V dropped 0 bases and J dropped 3 bases, with 6 bases sitting between them. CDR1 and CDR2 (germline): MNHEY, SMNVEV (reference sequence). CDR3 sequence reads: CASSLSSLYEQYF. The CDR3 DNA reads TGTGCCAGCAGTTTATCGTCCCTCTACGAGCAGTACTTC.

The chain carries TRBV5-6 and TRBJ1-3; 7 bases match TRBD1. The V segment lost 4 bases and the J segment 2 bases; nucleotides outside the gene matches: 15. Germline loops: CDR1 SGHDT, CDR2 YYEEEE. The CDR3 has 18 residues. CDR3: CASSHRNRQGHAGNTIYF. The CDR3 DNA is TGTGCCAGCAGCCATAGAAATCGACAGGGACACGCTGGAAACACCATATATTTT.

V and J are TRBV4-1 and TRBJ2-5, with TRBD2 identical over 9 bases. V lost 4 bases to trimming and J lost 1 base; unmatched junction nucleotides: 7. Germline-derived CDR1 and CDR2 are MGHRA and YSYEKL. The CDR3 extends over 16 amino acids. The CDR3 here is CASSLRTSVIQETQYF. DNA for the CDR3: TGCGCCAGCAGCCTGCGGACTAGCGTAATCCAAGAGACCCAGTACTTC.

By sample fraction, this clone is medium-sized (0.01 to 0.1%). CDR3 in amino acids: CASSQDRWRRGTGELFF. CDR3 sequence (DNA): TGTGCCAGCAGCCAAGATCGCTGGCGGCGAGGCACCGGGGAGCTGTTTTTT. V usage is TRBV4-2 and J usage is TRBJ2-2; D not resolved. This CDR3 spans 17 amino acids. V was cut by 0 bases and J by 4 bases, with 15 bases left in between. The germline V gene encodes CDR1 LGHNA and CDR2 YNFKEQ.